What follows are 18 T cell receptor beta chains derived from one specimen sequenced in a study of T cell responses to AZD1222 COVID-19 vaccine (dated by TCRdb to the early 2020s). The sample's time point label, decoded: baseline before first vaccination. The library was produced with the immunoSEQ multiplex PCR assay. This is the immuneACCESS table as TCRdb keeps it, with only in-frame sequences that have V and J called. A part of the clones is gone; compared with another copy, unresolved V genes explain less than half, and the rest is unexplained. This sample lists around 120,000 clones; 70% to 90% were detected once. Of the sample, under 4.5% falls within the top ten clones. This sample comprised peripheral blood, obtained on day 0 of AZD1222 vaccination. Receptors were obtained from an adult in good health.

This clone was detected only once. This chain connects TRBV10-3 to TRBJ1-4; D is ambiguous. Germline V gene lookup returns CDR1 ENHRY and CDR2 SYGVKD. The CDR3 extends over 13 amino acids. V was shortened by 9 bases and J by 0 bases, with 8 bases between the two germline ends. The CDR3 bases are TGTGCCATTCAGAGGGCAACTAATGAAAAACTGTTTTTT. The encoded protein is CAIQRATNEKLFF.

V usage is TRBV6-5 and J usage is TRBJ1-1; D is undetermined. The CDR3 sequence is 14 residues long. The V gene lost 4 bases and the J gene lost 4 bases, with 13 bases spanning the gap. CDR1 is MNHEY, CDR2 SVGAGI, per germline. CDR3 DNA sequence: TGTGCCAGCAGTTTATTGTTGGAGGGCACTGAAGCTTTCTTT. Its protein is CASSLLLEGTEAFF.

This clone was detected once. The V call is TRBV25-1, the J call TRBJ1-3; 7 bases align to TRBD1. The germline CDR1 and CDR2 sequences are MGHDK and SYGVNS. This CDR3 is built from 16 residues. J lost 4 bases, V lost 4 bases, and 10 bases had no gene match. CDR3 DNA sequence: TGTGCCAGCAGTGCCCGACAGGGAGTGCTAGGAAACACCATATATTTT. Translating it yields CASSARQGVLGNTIYF.

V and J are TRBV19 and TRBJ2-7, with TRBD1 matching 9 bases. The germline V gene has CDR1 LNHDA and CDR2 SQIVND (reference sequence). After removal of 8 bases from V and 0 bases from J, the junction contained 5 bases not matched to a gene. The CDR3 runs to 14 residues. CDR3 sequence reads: CASGDRERSYEQYF. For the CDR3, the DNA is TGTGCCAGTGGGGACAGGGAGCGCTCCTACGAGCAGTACTTC.

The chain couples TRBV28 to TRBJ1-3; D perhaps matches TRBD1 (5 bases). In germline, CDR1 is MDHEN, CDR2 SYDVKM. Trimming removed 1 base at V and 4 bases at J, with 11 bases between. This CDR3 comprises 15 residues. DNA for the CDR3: TGTGCCAGCAGTTTATACGGGGGGATCGGAAACACCATATATTTT. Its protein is CASSLYGGIGNTIYF.

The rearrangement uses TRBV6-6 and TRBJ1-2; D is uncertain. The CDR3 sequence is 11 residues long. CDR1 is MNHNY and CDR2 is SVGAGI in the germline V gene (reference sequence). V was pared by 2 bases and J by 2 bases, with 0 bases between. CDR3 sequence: CASSYNYGYTF. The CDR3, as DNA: TGTGCCAGCAGTTACAACTATGGCTACACCTTC.

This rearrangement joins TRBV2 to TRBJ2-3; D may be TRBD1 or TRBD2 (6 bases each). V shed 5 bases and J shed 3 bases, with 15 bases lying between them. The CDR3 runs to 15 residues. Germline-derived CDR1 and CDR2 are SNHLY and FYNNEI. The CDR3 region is CASSIGGPYTDTQYF. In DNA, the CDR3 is TGTGCCAGCAGTATTGGGGGGCCGTATACAGATACGCAGTATTTT. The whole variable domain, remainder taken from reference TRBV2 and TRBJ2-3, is EPEVTQTPSHQVTQMGQEVILRCVPISNHLYFYWYRQILGQKVEFLVSFYNNEISEKSEIFDDQFSVERPDGSNFTLKIRSTKLEDSAMYFCASSIGGPYTDTQYFGPGTRLTVL.

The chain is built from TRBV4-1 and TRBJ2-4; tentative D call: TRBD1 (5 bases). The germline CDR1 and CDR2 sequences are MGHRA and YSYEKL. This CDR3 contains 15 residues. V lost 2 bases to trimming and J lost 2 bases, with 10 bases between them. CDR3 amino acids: CASSQPAGSKNIQYF. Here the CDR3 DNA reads TGCGCCAGCAGCCAACCCGCAGGGTCCAAAAACATTCAGTACTTC.

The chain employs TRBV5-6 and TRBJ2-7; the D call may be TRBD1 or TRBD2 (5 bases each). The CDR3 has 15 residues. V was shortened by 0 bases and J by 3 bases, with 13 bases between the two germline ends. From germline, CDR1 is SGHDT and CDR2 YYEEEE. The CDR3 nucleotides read TGTGCCAGCAGCTTGGCGGGGCAGGAATACTACGAGCAGTACTTC. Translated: CASSLAGQEYYEQYF.

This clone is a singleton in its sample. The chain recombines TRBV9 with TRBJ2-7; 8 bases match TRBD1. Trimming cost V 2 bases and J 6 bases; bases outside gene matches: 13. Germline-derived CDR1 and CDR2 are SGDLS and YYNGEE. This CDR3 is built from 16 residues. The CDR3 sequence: CASSVSTGANQGEQYF. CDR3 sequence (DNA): TGTGCCAGCAGCGTTTCGACAGGGGCGAATCAAGGCGAGCAGTACTTC.

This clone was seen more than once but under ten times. The CDR3 DNA reads as TGCGCCAGCAGCGGGGGTATCAACGAGCAGTACTTC. Protein product: CASSGGINEQYF. V and J are TRBV5-1 and TRBJ2-7, with D possibly being TRBD1 or TRBD2 (5 bases each). The CDR3 has 12 amino acids. From germline, CDR1 is SGHRS and CDR2 YFSETQ. Trimming left V 4 bases short and J 5 bases short, with 10 bases between.

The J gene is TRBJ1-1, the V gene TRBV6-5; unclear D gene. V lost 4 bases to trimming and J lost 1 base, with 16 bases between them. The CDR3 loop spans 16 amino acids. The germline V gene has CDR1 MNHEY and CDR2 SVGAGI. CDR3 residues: CASSWAGPSENTEAFF. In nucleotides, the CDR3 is TGTGCCAGCAGTTGGGCAGGACCCTCCGAGAACACTGAAGCTTTCTTT.

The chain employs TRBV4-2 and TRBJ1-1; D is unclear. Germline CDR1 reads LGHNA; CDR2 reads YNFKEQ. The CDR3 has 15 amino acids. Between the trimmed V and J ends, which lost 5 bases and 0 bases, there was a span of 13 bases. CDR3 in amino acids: CASSKRNGLNTEAFF. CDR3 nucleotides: TGTGCCAGCAGCAAAAGGAACGGGTTGAACACTGAAGCTTTCTTT.

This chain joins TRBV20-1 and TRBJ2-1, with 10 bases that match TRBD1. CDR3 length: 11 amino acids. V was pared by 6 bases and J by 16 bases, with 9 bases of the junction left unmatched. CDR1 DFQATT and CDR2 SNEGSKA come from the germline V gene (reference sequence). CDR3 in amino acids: CSAPVTGGTFF. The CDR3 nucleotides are TGCAGTGCCCCTGTGACAGGGGGCACATTCTTC.

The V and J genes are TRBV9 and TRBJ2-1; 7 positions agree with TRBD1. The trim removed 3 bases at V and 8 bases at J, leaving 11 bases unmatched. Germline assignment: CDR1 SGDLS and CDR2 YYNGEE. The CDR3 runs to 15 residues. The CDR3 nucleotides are TGTGCCAGCAGCGCCCAACAGGGGAACTTACATGAGCAGTTCTTC. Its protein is CASSAQQGNLHEQFF. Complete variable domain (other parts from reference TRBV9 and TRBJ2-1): DSGVTQTPKHLITATGQRVTLRCSPRSGDLSVYWYQQSLDQGLQFLIQYYNGEERAKGNILERFSAQQFPDLHSELNLSSLELGDSALYFCASSAQQGNLHEQFFGPGTRLTVL.

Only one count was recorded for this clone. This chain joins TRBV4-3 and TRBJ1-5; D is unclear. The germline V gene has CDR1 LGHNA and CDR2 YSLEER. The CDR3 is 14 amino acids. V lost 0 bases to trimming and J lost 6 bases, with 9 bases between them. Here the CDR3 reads CASSQDPISQPQHF. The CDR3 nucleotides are TGCGCCAGCAGCCAAGACCCCATTAGTCAGCCCCAGCATTTT.

The CDR3: CASSPSIGREAFF. The CDR3 DNA follows: TGTGCCAGCAGCCCCTCCATAGGGAGAGAAGCTTTCTTT. This chain links TRBV7-9 with TRBJ1-1; D gene unclear. Trimming removed 5 bases from V and 8 bases from J, with 15 bases in between. The CDR3 contains 13 residues. In germline, CDR1 is SEHNR, CDR2 FQNEAQ (reference sequence).

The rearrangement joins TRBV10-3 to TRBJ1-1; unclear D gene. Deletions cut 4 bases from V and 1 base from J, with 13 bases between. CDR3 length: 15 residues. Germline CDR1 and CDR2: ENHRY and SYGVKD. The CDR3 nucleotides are TGTGCCATCAGTGTCACGGAAATCAGGAACACTGAAGCTTTCTTT. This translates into CAISVTEIRNTEAFF.